These 24 T cell receptor beta chains were all obtained from the same sample, sequenced in a study of cytomegalovirus exposure and HLA in healthy donors. The PCR used 60 Vbeta and 13 Jbeta primers. Libraries were prepared by immunoSEQ multiplex PCR; TCRdb keeps only in-frame clonotypes and omits some of them. Among about 40,000 clones, 60% to 75% were seen once, and the ten largest hold approximately 3.5%. The sequenced sample consisted of PBMCs. The receptors originated from a man aged 35-49 years in good health and CMV-seronegative.

The J gene is TRBJ2-5, the V gene TRBV6-1; no clear D. The CDR3 is 15 amino acids. V lost 2 bases to trimming and J lost 0 bases, with 10 bases between them. From germline, CDR1 is MNHNS and CDR2 SASEGT. The CDR3 reads CASSEFWSYQETQYF. The CDR3, as DNA: TGTGCCAGCAGTGAATTCTGGAGTTACCAAGAGACCCAGTACTTC.

J is TRBJ2-7 and V is TRBV5-1; unclear D gene. Between the trimmed V and J ends, which lost 4 bases and 4 bases, there was a span of 12 bases. Germline assignment: CDR1 SGHRS and CDR2 YFSETQ. The CDR3 runs 13 residues. The CDR3 sequence: CASSESYEYEQYF. The CDR3 bases are TGCGCCAGCAGCGAGTCCTACGAGTACGAGCAGTACTTC.

This clone appeared once. The chain joins TRBV19 to TRBJ1-5; D is ambiguous. The germline V and J ends were trimmed by 2 bases and 0 bases, with 8 bases remaining between them. The CDR3 is 15 residues long. Germline V CDR1 and CDR2: LNHDA, SQIVND (reference sequence). The DNA of the CDR3 is TGTGCCAGTAGTATATCAGGAAATAGCAATCAGCCCCAGCATTTT. It yields the protein CASSISGNSNQPQHF. Looking up the rest from reference TRBV19 and TRBJ1-5 gives the full variable domain: DGGITQSPKYLFRKEGQNVTLSCEQNLNHDAMYWYRQDPGQGLRLIYYSQIVNDFQKGDIAEGYSVSREKKESFPLTVTSAQKNPTAFYLCASSISGNSNQPQHFGDGTRLSIL.

CDR3 sequence (DNA): TGTGCCAGCGTTGGGAGGGGTGGACAGCCCCAGCATTTT. Translating it yields CASVGRGGQPQHF. The gene calls are TRBV6-1 and TRBJ1-5; TRBD1 might be the D (5 bases). This CDR3 is built from 13 residues. Germline lookup yields CDR1 MNHNS and CDR2 SASEGT. V was shortened by 8 bases and J by 7 bases, with 15 bases between the two germline ends.

The chain carries TRBV6-5 and TRBJ1-2; 8 bases fit TRBD1. Germline V gene data show CDR1 as MNHEY and CDR2 as SVGAGI. The CDR3 is 12 residues long. V lost 6 bases and J lost 9; bases outside the gene matches: 6. The CDR3: CASSVGQGRYTF. The CDR3 nucleotides read TGTGCCAGCAGCGTTGGACAGGGTCGCTACACCTTC.

V and J are TRBV5-1 and TRBJ1-6; 8 bases are shared with TRBD1. This CDR3 is 15 amino acids long. V was clipped by 3 bases and J by 9 bases; unmatched bases: 8. From germline, CDR1 is SGHRS and CDR2 YFSETQ. The CDR3 region is CASSSRTGQFSPLHF. Here the CDR3 DNA reads TGCGCCAGCAGCTCCCGGACAGGGCAGTTTTCACCCCTCCACTTT. The full variable domain, with the rest looked up from reference TRBV5-1 and TRBJ1-6, is KAGVTQTPRYLIKTRGQQVTLSCSPISGHRSVSWYQQTPGQGLQFLFEYFSETQRNKGNFPGRFSGRQFSNSRSEMNVSTLELGDSALYLCASSSRTGQFSPLHFGNGTRLTVT.

The genes are TRBV5-1 and TRBJ2-5, with 14 nucleotides matching TRBD2. V lost 4 bases, J lost 5 bases, and 13 bases stayed unmatched. The germline V gene has CDR1 SGHRS and CDR2 YFSETQ. The CDR3 covers 18 residues. The chain's CDR3 is CASSPGTSGGPRGETQYF. The CDR3 DNA reads TGCGCCAGCAGCCCCGGGACTAGCGGGGGCCCCCGCGGGGAGACCCAGTACTTC.

The chain combines TRBV15 with TRBJ1-4; TRBD1 matches 7 bases. Germline assignment: CDR1 LNHNV and CDR2 YYDKDF (reference sequence). CDR3 length: 15 residues. Germline trimming cut 5 bases from V and 8 bases from J; bases unmatched to any gene: 11. CDR3 protein: CATSGIDRVDEKLFF. In DNA, the CDR3 is TGTGCCACCAGCGGGATTGACAGGGTAGACGAAAAACTGTTTTTT.

This clone was seen only a few times. This rearrangement joins TRBV11-1 to TRBJ2-3; D ambiguous. CDR3 length: 15 residues. In germline, CDR1 is SGHAT, CDR2 FQDESV (reference sequence). V was cut by 1 base and J by 0 bases, with 8 bases left in between. CDR3 sequence reads: CASSLGVASTDTQYF. The DNA of the CDR3 is TGTGCCAGCAGCTTAGGAGTTGCTAGCACAGATACGCAGTATTTT. Full variable domain (missing parts from reference TRBV11-1 and TRBJ2-3): EAEVAQSPRYKITEKSQAVAFWCDPISGHATLYWYRQILGQGPELLVQFQDESVVDDSQLPKDRFSAERLKGVDSTLKIQPAELGDSAMYLCASSLGVASTDTQYFGPGTRLTVL.

The chain joins TRBV6-5 to TRBJ2-1, with 9 bases lining up with TRBD2. The germline V gene has CDR1 MNHEY and CDR2 SVGAGI. V gave up 2 bases and J gave up 6 bases; unmatched junction bases: 5. The CDR3 consists of 15 residues. The chain's CDR3 is CASSYGGGGRNEQFF. The CDR3 DNA is TGTGCCAGCAGTTACGGCGGGGGGGGACGCAATGAGCAGTTCTTC.

The CDR3 DNA sequence: TGTGCCAGCAGCCCTGCCTCCGGGACAGCGATAGAAAAACTGTTTTTT. Translation: CASSPASGTAIEKLFF. The chain carries TRBV5-4 and TRBJ1-4; 7 nucleotides align to TRBD1. Germline CDR1 is SGHNT and CDR2 is YYREEE (reference sequence). The length of the CDR3 is 16 residues. V was clipped by 4 bases and J by 8 bases; unmatched bases: 14.

This clone has only one observation. This rearrangement joins TRBV10-3 to TRBJ2-1; perhaps TRBD1 as D (5 bases). The CDR3 consists of 14 residues. V lost 6 bases and J lost 4, with 13 bases in between. Germline V gene lookup returns CDR1 ENHRY and CDR2 SYGVKD. In DNA form, the CDR3 reads TGTGCCATCAGAGAAGGGGTGGCGTACAATGAGCAGTTCTTC. This codes for CAIREGVAYNEQFF.

This chain joins TRBV28 and TRBJ1-2; D gene unclear. This CDR3 is built from 11 residues. The germline V gene encodes CDR1 MDHEN and CDR2 SYDVKM. Trimming left V 5 bases short and J 8 bases short, with 9 bases between. Here the CDR3 DNA reads TGTGCCAGCAGTCTATCCCAAGGCTACACCTTC. Translating it yields CASSLSQGYTF.

V and J are TRBV28 and TRBJ2-5; 11 bases match TRBD1. The CDR3 totals 15 residues. The germline CDR1 and CDR2 sequences are MDHEN and SYDVKM. V was clipped by 10 bases and J by 3 bases; unmatched bases: 10. For the CDR3, the DNA is TGTGCCACCCGTCCCGGGACAGGGGGTAAAGAGACCCAGTACTTC. Amino acid sequence: CATRPGTGGKETQYF. The whole variable domain, remainder taken from reference TRBV28 and TRBJ2-5, is DVKVTQSSRYLVKRTGEKVFLECVQDMDHENMFWYRQDPGLGLRLIYFSYDVKMKEKGDIPEGYSVSREKKERFSLILESASTNQTSMYLCATRPGTGGKETQYFGPGTRLLVL.

This clone was observed a handful of times. The rearrangement joins TRBV7-8 to TRBJ2-7, with 7 bases lining up with TRBD1. Germline trimming cut 5 bases from V and 1 base from J; bases unmatched to any gene: 8. Germline assignment: CDR1 SGHVS and CDR2 FQNEAQ. This CDR3 is 15 amino acids long. This chain's CDR3 is CASSEVRGQSYEQYF. CDR3 nucleotides: TGTGCCAGCAGCGAAGTACGGGGACAGTCCTACGAGCAGTACTTC.

This clone has a handful of counts. The rearrangement joins TRBV7-9 to TRBJ2-7; D might be TRBD1 (6 bases). V gave up 5 bases and J gave up 4 bases, with 15 bases separating them. CDR3 length: 14 residues. Germline assignment: CDR1 SEHNR and CDR2 FQNEAQ (reference sequence). Here the CDR3 reads CASSRTVGDYEQYF. In DNA, the CDR3 is TGTGCCAGCAGCCGGACAGTGGGGGATTACGAGCAGTACTTC.

This chain links TRBV4-2 with TRBJ1-1; D call uncertain. Germline values: CDR1 LGHNA, CDR2 YNFKEQ. The CDR3 sequence is 14 residues long. V lost 1 base and J 5 bases, leaving 11 bases between the germline ends. The CDR3 DNA is TGTGCCAGCAGCCAAGCGGGAATTGAGACTGAAGCTTTCTTT. Amino acids: CASSQAGIETEAFF.

This clone has a handful of counts. The chain is built from TRBV7-2 and TRBJ1-3, with no clear D. Germline CDR1 and CDR2: SGHTA and FQGNSA. The CDR3 consists of 13 residues. Trimming removed 4 bases from V and 0 bases from J, with 4 bases in between. This CDR3 is CASSSSSGNTIYF. In nucleotides, the CDR3 is TGTGCCAGCAGCTCGTCCTCTGGAAACACCATATATTTT.

The chain has TRBV27 and TRBJ2-3, with TRBD2 matching over 12 bases. This CDR3 comprises 15 residues. Germline V gene data show CDR1 as MNHEY and CDR2 as SMNVEV (reference sequence). The junction had 5 bases not matched to a gene; V was cut back by 6 bases and J by 4 bases. CDR3 region: CASRTSGGPPDTQYF. The CDR3 DNA reads as TGTGCCAGCAGGACTAGCGGGGGACCCCCAGATACGCAGTATTTT.

The chain couples TRBV4-1 to TRBJ1-4; D perhaps matches TRBD1 (6 bases). V shed 4 bases and J shed 0 bases, with 15 bases lying between them. CDR1 MGHRA and CDR2 YSYEKL come from the germline V gene. The length of the CDR3 is 17 residues. DNA of the CDR3: TGCGCCAGCAGCCGTGGACAGCGAACTACAACTAATGAAAAACTGTTTTTT. It codes for CASSRGQRTTTNEKLFF.

This chain connects TRBV6-4 to TRBJ2-3; 10 bases line up with TRBD2. Germline lookup yields CDR1 MRHNA and CDR2 SNTAGT. The CDR3 is 16 residues long. V lost 3 bases, J lost 3 bases, and 6 bases stayed unmatched. The chain's CDR3 is CASSEGSGGATDTQYF. Written as DNA, the CDR3 is TGTGCCAGCAGTGAGGGCAGCGGGGGGGCGACAGATACGCAGTATTTT.

This clone has a handful of counts. CDR3 sequence: CASSLEVTGATFF. The CDR3 DNA is TGTGCCAGCAGCTTAGAGGTGACAGGGGCGACTTTCTTT. The chain carries TRBV7-9 and TRBJ1-1; TRBD1 matches at 8 bases. The J segment lost 12 bases and the V segment lost 1 base, leaving 7 bases of the junction unmatched. This CDR3 region has 13 residues. In germline, CDR1 is SEHNR, CDR2 FQNEAQ (reference sequence).

This clone was picked up a small number of times. The chain employs TRBV29-1 and TRBJ1-2; D uncertain. The CDR3 has 11 amino acids. V lost 3 bases and J lost 7, with 9 bases in between. Germline CDR1 is SQVTM and CDR2 is ANQGSEA. CDR3 nucleotides: TGCAGCGTTGAGTTATCGTTTGGCTACACCTTC. Amino acid sequence: CSVELSFGYTF.

This clone has just one count. The chain carries TRBV7-6 and TRBJ2-1, with 10 bases aligning to TRBD2. The length of the CDR3 is 15 residues. Germline V CDR1 and CDR2: SGHVS, FNYEAQ. With 1 base clipped from V and 4 bases from J, the junction kept 1 base outside the gene matches. The CDR3 is CASSLELAGYNEQFF. The CDR3 nucleotides are TGTGCCAGCAGCTTAGAACTAGCGGGGTACAATGAGCAGTTCTTC.